Shown below are 26 T cell receptor beta chains from a single sample sequenced in a study of CD8+CD57+ T cells in acquired aplastic anemia. Profiling that covered TCR beta VDJ and CDR3 relied on genomic DNA as its template. From the reads, TCRdb called clonotypes with MiXCR, one entry per CDR3 protein. The table records roughly 160,000 distinct CDR3 sequences, about 60% of them present only once. Sample: sorted CD4+, CD8+, or CD8+CD57+ T cells (not recorded which) from PBMCs. Source of these receptors: a human donor in good health.

The CDR3 coding sequence is TGTGCCACCAGCAATCCGAACACTGAAGCTTTCTTT. Translation: CATSNPNTEAFF. The chain recombines TRBV15 with TRBJ1-1; unclear D gene. V gave up 4 bases and J gave up 1 base, with 4 bases separating them. From germline, CDR1 is LNHNV and CDR2 YYDKDF (reference sequence). This CDR3 contains 12 residues.

A single count supports this clonotype. The J gene is TRBJ1-6, the V gene TRBV7-9, with D possibly being TRBD1 (5 bases). The V and J ends lost 6 bases and 8 bases respectively, with 11 bases between them. The CDR3 runs 13 residues. Germline CDR1 reads SEHNR; CDR2 reads FQNEAQ (reference sequence). The CDR3 sequence is CASSRDGDSPLHF. CDR3 bases: TGTGCCAGCAGTCGGGACGGAGATTCACCCCTCCACTTT.

A few counts support this clonotype. This chain uses TRBV30 with TRBJ2-1; 8 bases align to TRBD2. CDR3 length: 13 amino acids. Germline V gives CDR1 GTSNPN, CDR2 SVGIG (reference sequence). V lost 3 bases and J lost 12; bases outside the gene matches: 10. This CDR3 reads CAWSHGEAGVQFF. As DNA, the CDR3 is TGTGCCTGGAGCCATGGGGAAGCGGGAGTGCAGTTCTTC.

This clonotype came up a few times. The chain combines TRBV2 with TRBJ2-3; D is unclear. This CDR3 is 13 amino acids long. Trimming shortened V by 4 bases and J by 2 bases, and 7 bases separated the two germline ends. Germline loops: CDR1 SNHLY, CDR2 FYNNEI. CDR3 sequence (DNA): TGTGCCAGCAGTGTTACGGACACAGATACGCAGTATTTT. Its translation is CASSVTDTDTQYF.

The chain combines TRBV2 with TRBJ2-5; a possible D gene is TRBD2 (7 bases). The CDR3 is 16 residues long. Trimming stripped 6 bases from V and 5 bases from J, with 22 bases between. Germline V CDR1 and CDR2: SNHLY, FYNNEI. CDR3 loop: CASSLPFEGGRETQYF. The CDR3 DNA follows: TGTGCCAGCAGCCTCCCTTTTGAGGGGGGGCGGGAGACCCAGTACTTC. Complete variable domain (other parts from reference TRBV2 and TRBJ2-5): EPEVTQTPSHQVTQMGQEVILRCVPISNHLYFYWYRQILGQKVEFLVSFYNNEISEKSEIFDDQFSVERPDGSNFTLKIRSTKLEDSAMYFCASSLPFEGGRETQYFGPGTRLLVL.

CDR3 nucleotides: TGCGCCAGCAGCCCAGCAACCCTACACGAGCAGTACTTC. Its translation: CASSPATLHEQYF. V gene TRBV10-1 combines with J gene TRBJ2-7, with D uncertain. The germline gives CDR1 WNHNN, CDR2 SYGVQD (reference sequence). Trimming pared 6 bases from V and 5 bases from J, leaving 14 bases between. The length of the CDR3 is 13 residues.

The chain carries TRBV2 and TRBJ2-3; 8 bases line up with TRBD2. The CDR3 totals 14 residues. Trimming cost V 11 bases and J 2 bases; bases outside gene matches: 9. CDR1 is SNHLY, CDR2 FYNNEI, per germline. The CDR3 nucleotides read TGTGCCGGCAACGGGGGGGGACCCACAGATACGCAGTATTTT. Translation gives CAGNGGGPTDTQYF.

This clonotype was counted at least ten times. The gene calls are TRBV2 and TRBJ2-1; 8 nucleotides line up with TRBD2. CDR1 and CDR2 from the germline V gene are SNHLY and FYNNEI. Germline trimming cut 0 bases from V and 4 bases from J; bases unmatched to any gene: 5. This CDR3 spans 16 amino acids. The CDR3 bases are TGTGCCAGCAGTGAAGCGAGCGGGAGTTGGTACAATGAGCAGTTCTTC. This translates into CASSEASGSWYNEQFF.

This chain connects TRBV20-1 to TRBJ2-3; tentatively, D is TRBD1 (6 bases). Looked up from germline, CDR1 is DFQATT and CDR2 is SNEGSKA (reference sequence). The CDR3 sequence is 14 residues long. V was shortened by 0 bases and J by 6 bases, with 13 bases between the two germline ends. The CDR3 loop reads CSAREALGADTQYF. In DNA, the CDR3 is TGCAGTGCTAGAGAAGCGTTGGGGGCCGATACGCAGTATTTT.

J is TRBJ1-5 and V is TRBV28; no clear D gene. Germline V gene sequence: CDR1 MDHEN, CDR2 SYDVKM. Trimming shortened V by 6 bases and J by 6 bases, and 6 bases separated the two germline ends. The CDR3 has 11 residues. The CDR3 sequence is CASRGSQPQHF. CDR3 nucleotide sequence: TGTGCCAGCAGGGGATCTCAGCCCCAGCATTTT.

The V gene is TRBV19, the J gene TRBJ1-2; weak D call: TRBD1 (5 bases). Germline V gives CDR1 LNHDA, CDR2 SQIVND (reference sequence). CDR3 size: 14 residues. The V end was cut by 4 bases, the J end by 3 bases, with 12 bases between. CDR3 amino acids: CASSNGGSYYGYTF. CDR3 DNA: TGTGCCAGTAGTAATGGGGGATCTTACTATGGCTACACCTTC.

The chain joins TRBV15 to TRBJ2-7; possible D gene TRBD1, 6 bases. CDR1 LNHNV and CDR2 YYDKDF come from the germline V gene (reference sequence). The CDR3 totals 14 residues. V dropped 5 bases and J dropped 4 bases, with 15 bases sitting between them. The CDR3 bases are TGTGCCACCAGCGCCCGGACAGACGGGTACGAGCAGTACTTC. It yields the protein CATSARTDGYEQYF. The whole variable domain, remainder taken from reference TRBV15 and TRBJ2-7, is DAMVIQNPRYQVTQFGKPVTLSCSQTLNHNVMYWYQQKSSQAPKLLFHYYDKDFNNEADTPDNFQSRRPNTSFCFLDIRSPGLGDTAMYLCATSARTDGYEQYFGPGTRLTVT.

This clonotype was detected many times. V and J are TRBV7-9 and TRBJ2-1; D is unclear. V lost 4 bases and J lost 6, with 10 bases in between. Germline V gene lookup returns CDR1 SEHNR and CDR2 FQNEAQ (reference sequence). The CDR3 covers 13 residues. The CDR3 protein is CASSSELLNEQFF. The CDR3 DNA reads TGTGCCAGCAGCTCGGAACTCCTCAATGAGCAGTTCTTC.

In its sample, this clonotype was seen many times. The CDR3 spells CASSQTSGRALGIYEQYF. CDR3 in DNA: TGCGCCAGCAGCCAGACTAGCGGGAGGGCCCTTGGGATCTACGAGCAGTACTTC. This chain joins TRBV4-1 and TRBJ2-7; 14 bases line up with TRBD2. The CDR3 is 18 amino acids. J lost 3 bases, V lost 3 bases, and 10 bases had no gene match. The germline V gene has CDR1 MGHRA and CDR2 YSYEKL.

This clonotype was observed a handful of times. The chain links TRBV15 to TRBJ1-1; 9 nucleotides align to TRBD1. Germline loops: CDR1 LNHNV, CDR2 YYDKDF (reference sequence). With V trimmed by 1 base and J by 10 bases, 4 bases remained unmatched. The CDR3 spans 13 residues. CDR3 loop: CATSRGDREGAFF. The CDR3 nucleotides read TGTGCCACCAGCAGAGGGGACAGGGAGGGAGCTTTCTTT.

This clonotype was picked up a small number of times. V is TRBV15 and J is TRBJ1-3; D remains unclear. The germline CDR1 and CDR2 sequences are LNHNV and YYDKDF (reference sequence). The CDR3 is made up of 14 amino acids. The V and J ends lost 2 bases and 0 bases respectively, with 5 bases between them. CDR3: CATSRRGSGNTIYF. The CDR3 coding sequence is TGTGCCACCAGCAGACGAGGCTCTGGAAACACCATATATTTT. Drawing the rest from reference TRBV15 and TRBJ1-3, the complete variable domain is DAMVIQNPRYQVTQFGKPVTLSCSQTLNHNVMYWYQQKSSQAPKLLFHYYDKDFNNEADTPDNFQSRRPNTSFCFLDIRSPGLGDTAMYLCATSRRGSGNTIYFGEGSWLTVV.

This chain uses TRBV7-3 with TRBJ2-1; D gene uncertain. The CDR3 extends over 14 amino acids. V was shortened by 2 bases and J by 5 bases, with 10 bases between the two germline ends. Germline values: CDR1 SGHTA, CDR2 FQGTGA. CDR3 loop: CASSLGMADNEQFF. The CDR3 bases are TGTGCCAGCAGCTTAGGCATGGCGGACAATGAGCAGTTCTTC.

This chain links TRBV20-1 with TRBJ2-7, with D perhaps TRBD1 (5 bases). This CDR3 comprises 16 residues. Germline values: CDR1 DFQATT, CDR2 SNEGSKA (reference sequence). V dropped 6 bases and J dropped 0 bases, with 21 bases sitting between them. CDR3 residues: CSASSEVDSNSYEQYF. CDR3 DNA sequence: TGCAGTGCCAGCAGTGAGGTTGACAGCAACTCCTACGAGCAGTACTTC.

Ten or more counts support this clonotype. This sequence joins TRBV9 and TRBJ1-5, with D perhaps matching TRBD1 (5 bases). The CDR3 is 13 amino acids. Germline V gene data show CDR1 as SGDLS and CDR2 as YYNGEE. The ends were cut back, 3 bases at V and 3 bases at J, with 7 bases in the middle. The CDR3 DNA sequence: TGTGCCAGCAGCGCAGGGTACAATCAGCCCCAGCATTTT. Translation gives CASSAGYNQPQHF. The complete variable domain, with remaining parts taken from reference TRBV9 and TRBJ1-5, reads DSGVTQTPKHLITATGQRVTLRCSPRSGDLSVYWYQQSLDQGLQFLIQYYNGEERAKGNILERFSAQQFPDLHSELNLSSLELGDSALYFCASSAGYNQPQHFGDGTRLSIL.

This clonotype came up many times. The chain links TRBV4-1 to TRBJ2-5; D gene ambiguous. The CDR3 has 15 residues. Per germline, CDR1 MGHRA and CDR2 YSYEKL. The V end was cut by 5 bases, the J end by 0 bases, with 13 bases between. The chain's CDR3 is CASSFRFTYQETQYF. CDR3 coding DNA: TGCGCCAGCAGCTTTCGATTTACGTACCAAGAGACCCAGTACTTC.

In this sample, this clonotype turned up a few times. This rearrangement joins TRBV6-5 to TRBJ1-2; D is unclear. Germline CDR1 and CDR2: MNHEY and SVGAGI. There are 15 residues in the CDR3. Trimming took off 10 bases at V and 9 bases at J, with 27 bases between the two ends. The CDR3 coding sequence is TGTGCCATCAAGGAGTGGGCAGACCTTCCCTCCAGCTACACCTTC. It is translated as CAIKEWADLPSSYTF.

The V gene is TRBV2, the J gene TRBJ2-7, with a weak D call TRBD1 (6 bases). The germline V gene encodes CDR1 SNHLY and CDR2 FYNNEI. V was trimmed by 3 bases and J by 2 bases, leaving 11 bases between them. This CDR3 has 14 residues. CDR3 in DNA: TGTGCCAGCAGTGATGGGGGCTCTACCTACGAGCAGTACTTC. It yields the protein CASSDGGSTYEQYF. Supplemented by reference TRBV2 and TRBJ2-7, the full variable domain reads EPEVTQTPSHQVTQMGQEVILRCVPISNHLYFYWYRQILGQKVEFLVSFYNNEISEKSEIFDDQFSVERPDGSNFTLKIRSTKLEDSAMYFCASSDGGSTYEQYFGPGTRLTVT.

This clonotype was seen at least ten times. The rearrangement links TRBV7-3 to TRBJ2-7; 9 bases are shared with TRBD2. The ends lost 2 bases at V and 6 bases at J; junction bases unmatched: 2. The CDR3 consists of 13 residues. In germline, CDR1 is SGHTA, CDR2 FQGTGA. The chain's CDR3 is CASSLGSGSEQYF. The CDR3 DNA is TGTGCCAGCAGCTTAGGTAGCGGGAGCGAGCAGTACTTC.

In its sample, this clonotype was seen many times. This chain links TRBV6-2 or TRBV6-3 with TRBJ2-3; 11 bases line up with TRBD2. CDR3 length: 13 residues. Germline V gene sequence: CDR1 MNHEY, CDR2 SVGEGT. Losses at the gene ends were 6 bases for V and 5 bases for J; bases not matched to a gene: 1. CDR3 sequence: CASRLAGEDTQYF. CDR3 DNA: TGTGCCAGCAGACTAGCGGGAGAAGATACGCAGTATTTT.

The V and J genes are TRBV6-1 and TRBJ1-5; no clear D. The ends were cut back, 7 bases at V and 2 bases at J, with 15 bases in the middle. Germline CDR1 is MNHNS and CDR2 is SASEGT. The CDR3 length is 15 residues. The CDR3 DNA is TGTGCCAGCACCCAAGGGTGGGGAGGCAATCAGCCCCAGCATTTT. It is translated as CASTQGWGGNQPQHF.

The chain recombines TRBV7-3 with TRBJ2-1; no clear D gene. The CDR3 sequence is 12 residues long. Germline CDR1 and CDR2: SGHTA and FQGTGA. Trimming shortened V by 5 bases and J by 8 bases, and 10 bases separated the two germline ends. Written as DNA, the CDR3 is TGTGCCAGCAGCCAGACGGGCGATGAGCAGTTCTTC. The encoded protein is CASSQTGDEQFF.